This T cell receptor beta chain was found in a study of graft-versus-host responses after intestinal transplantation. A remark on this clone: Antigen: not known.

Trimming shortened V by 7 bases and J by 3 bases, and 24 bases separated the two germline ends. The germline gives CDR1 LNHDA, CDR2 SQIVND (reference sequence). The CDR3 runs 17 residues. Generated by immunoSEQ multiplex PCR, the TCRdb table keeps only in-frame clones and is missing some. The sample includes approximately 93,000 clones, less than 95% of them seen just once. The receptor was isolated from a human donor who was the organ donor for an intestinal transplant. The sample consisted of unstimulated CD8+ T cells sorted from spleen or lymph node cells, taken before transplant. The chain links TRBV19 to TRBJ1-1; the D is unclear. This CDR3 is CASIISAGSPLDTEAFF. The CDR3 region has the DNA TGTGCCAGTATAATATCTGCGGGGTCCCCTCTCGACACTGAAGCTTTCTTT.